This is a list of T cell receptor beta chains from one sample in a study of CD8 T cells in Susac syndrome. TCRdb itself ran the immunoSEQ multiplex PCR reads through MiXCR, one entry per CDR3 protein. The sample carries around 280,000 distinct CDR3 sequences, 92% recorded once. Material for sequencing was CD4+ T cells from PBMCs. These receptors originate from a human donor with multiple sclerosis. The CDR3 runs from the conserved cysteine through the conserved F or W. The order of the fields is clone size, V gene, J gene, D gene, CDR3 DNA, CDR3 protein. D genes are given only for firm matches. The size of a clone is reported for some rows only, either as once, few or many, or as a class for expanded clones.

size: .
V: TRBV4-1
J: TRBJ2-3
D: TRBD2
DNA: TGCGCCAGCAGCCAAGAAAAAGCGGGGGCTAGCACAGATACGCAGTATTTT
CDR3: CASSQEKAGASTDTQYF

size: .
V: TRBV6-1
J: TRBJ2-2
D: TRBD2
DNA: TGTGCCAGCAGTGCGAGGCTAGCGGGGGGATTGGACACCGGGGAGCTGTTTTTT
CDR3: CASSARLAGGLDTGELFF

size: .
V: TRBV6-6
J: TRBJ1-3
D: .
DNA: TGTGCCAGCAGTCCTGGACGGGGGTCTGGAAACACCATATATTTT
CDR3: CASSPGRGSGNTIYF

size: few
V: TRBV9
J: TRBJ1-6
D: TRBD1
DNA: TGTGCCAGCAGCCTCCGACAGGGCTATAATTCACCCCTCCACTTT
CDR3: CASSLRQGYNSPLHF

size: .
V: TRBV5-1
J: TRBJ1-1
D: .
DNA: TGCGCCAGCAGCTTGGAGGGGGGGCGACCGAACACTGAAGCTTTCTTT
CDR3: CASSLEGGRPNTEAFF

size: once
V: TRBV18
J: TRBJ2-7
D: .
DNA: TGTGCCAGCTCACCTTCCCTAGAGGCGATCTACGAGCAGTACTTC
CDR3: CASSPSLEAIYEQYF

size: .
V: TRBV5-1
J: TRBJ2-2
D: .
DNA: TGCGCCAGCAGCTTGGTGGTCAGCCCACCAACCGGGGAGCTGTTTTTT
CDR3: CASSLVVSPPTGELFF

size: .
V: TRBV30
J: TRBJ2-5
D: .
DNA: TGTGCCTGGAGTGACCAAGGGGAGACCCAGTACTTC
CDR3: CAWSDQGETQYF

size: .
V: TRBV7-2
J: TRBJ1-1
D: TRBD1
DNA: TGTGCCAGCAGCCCGGACAGGATAATGAACACTGAAGCTTTCTTT
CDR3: CASSPDRIMNTEAFF

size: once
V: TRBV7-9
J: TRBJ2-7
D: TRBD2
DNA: TGTGCCAGCAGCTTCTTGGGGCTAGCGGGCGAGCAGTACTTC
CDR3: CASSFLGLAGEQYF

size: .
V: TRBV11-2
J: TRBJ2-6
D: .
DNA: TGTGCCAGCAGCCGATTTGGGGCCAACGTCCTGACTTTC
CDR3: CASSRFGANVLTF

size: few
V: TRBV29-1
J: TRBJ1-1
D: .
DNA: TGCAGCGTTGAAGGCAGACTCATGAACACTGAAGCTTTCTTT
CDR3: CSVEGRLMNTEAFF

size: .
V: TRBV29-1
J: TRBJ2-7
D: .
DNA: TGCAGCGCCTCACTGACAGTTACGGAGCAGTACTTC
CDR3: CSASLTVTEQYF

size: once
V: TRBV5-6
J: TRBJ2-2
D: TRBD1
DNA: TGTGCCAGCAAACGACAGGGGAACACCGGGGAGCTGTTTTTT
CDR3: CASKRQGNTGELFF

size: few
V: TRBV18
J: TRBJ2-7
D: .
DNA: TGTGCCAGCTCACCATCGGTTTCGAGGGACTCCTACGAGCAGTACTTC
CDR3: CASSPSVSRDSYEQYF

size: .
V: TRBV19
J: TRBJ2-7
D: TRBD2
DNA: TGTGCCAGTAGTATAGATCTCGGACTAGCGGCCCCCTACGAGCAGTACTTC
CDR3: CASSIDLGLAAPYEQYF

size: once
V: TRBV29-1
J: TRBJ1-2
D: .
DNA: TGCAGCTCTTCAGCTACTAACTATGGCTACACCTTC
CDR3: CSSSATNYGYTF

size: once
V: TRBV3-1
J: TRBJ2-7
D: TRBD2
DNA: TGTGCCAGCAGCCAAGGAATAGCGGGAGCTTCGATGCAGTACTTC
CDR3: CASSQGIAGASMQYF

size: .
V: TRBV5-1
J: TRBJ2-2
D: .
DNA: TGCGCCAGCAGCAGAGATGGGGGTACAAGCCCCGGGGAGCTGTTTTTT
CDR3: CASSRDGGTSPGELFF

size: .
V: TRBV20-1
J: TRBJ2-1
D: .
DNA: TGCAGTGCTTCCGCGCTAACAGGGCATGAGCAGTTCTTC
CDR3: CSASALTGHEQFF

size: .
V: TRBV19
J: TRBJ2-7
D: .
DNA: TGTGCCAGTAGTATGGCGTCGAGAGGGATAGGCGAGCAGTACTTC
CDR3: CASSMASRGIGEQYF

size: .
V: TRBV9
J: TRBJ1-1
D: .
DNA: TGTGCCAGCAGCGTAGGCTCCTCAGCGGGGAACACTGAAGCTTTCTTT
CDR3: CASSVGSSAGNTEAFF

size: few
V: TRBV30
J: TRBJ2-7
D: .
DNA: TGTGCCTGGGGCGGGACAGCCGACGAGCAGTACTTC
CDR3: CAWGGTADEQYF

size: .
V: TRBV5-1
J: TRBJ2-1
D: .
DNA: TGCGCCAGCAGCTTGCTAAGCGGAAAGCAGTTCTTC
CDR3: CASSLLSGKQFF

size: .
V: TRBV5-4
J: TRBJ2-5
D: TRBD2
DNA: TGTGCCAGCAGTCCTGGGGAGGGTACCACGACCCAGTACTTC
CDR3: CASSPGEGTTTQYF

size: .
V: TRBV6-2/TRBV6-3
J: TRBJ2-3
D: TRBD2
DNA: TGTGCCAGCAGCTTTGGAACGGGAGGGCCCCCAGATACGCAGTATTTT
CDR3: CASSFGTGGPPDTQYF

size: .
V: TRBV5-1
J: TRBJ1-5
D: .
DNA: TGCGCCAGCAGGTTCCGTTCGAGGGGATCGATTCAGCCCCAGCATTTT
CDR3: CASRFRSRGSIQPQHF

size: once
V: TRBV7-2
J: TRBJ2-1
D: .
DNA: TGTGCCAGCAGCTTTGGGCAGAACTACAATGAGCAGTTCTTC
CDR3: CASSFGQNYNEQFF

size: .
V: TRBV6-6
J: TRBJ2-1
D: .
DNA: TGTGCCAGCAGTTACGGGCTAGCAGGGGGGGCTCGCGAGCAGTTCTTC
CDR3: CASSYGLAGGAREQFF

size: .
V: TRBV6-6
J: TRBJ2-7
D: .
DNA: TGTGCCAGCAGTTACTCGAATCCGAGCGAGCAGTACTTC
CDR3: CASSYSNPSEQYF

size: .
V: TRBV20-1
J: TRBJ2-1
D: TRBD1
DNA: TGCAGTGCCAGCCTTCCGGGACAGGGGGGGAGGATCAATGAGCAGTTCTTC
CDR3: CSASLPGQGGRINEQFF

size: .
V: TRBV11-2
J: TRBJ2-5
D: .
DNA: TGTGCCAGCAGCCCCATGTCTGGGAAGTGGGAGACCCAGTACTTC
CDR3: CASSPMSGKWETQYF

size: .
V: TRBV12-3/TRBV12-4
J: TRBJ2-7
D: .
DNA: TGTGCCAGCAGTCCCCGGGACGAGCAGTACTTC
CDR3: CASSPRDEQYF

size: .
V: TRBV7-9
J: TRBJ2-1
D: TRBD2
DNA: TGTGCCAGCAGCTTAGGAACTAGCGGTTTCTACAATGAGCAGTTCTTC
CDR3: CASSLGTSGFYNEQFF

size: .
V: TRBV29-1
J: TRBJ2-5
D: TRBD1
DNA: TGCAGCGTTGCTCAGGGGGCAGAAGAGACCCAGTACTTC
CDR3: CSVAQGAEETQYF

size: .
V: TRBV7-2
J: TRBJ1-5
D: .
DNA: TGTGCCAGCAGCTTAGTCGGCCGCTACAATCAGCCCCAGCATTTT
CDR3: CASSLVGRYNQPQHF

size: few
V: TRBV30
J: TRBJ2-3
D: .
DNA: TGTGCCTGGACTCCATCGGATACGCAGTATTTT
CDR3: CAWTPSDTQYF

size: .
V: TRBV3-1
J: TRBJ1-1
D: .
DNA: TGTGCCAGCAGCCAAAAGGGCGTAAGAACTGAAGCTTTCTTT
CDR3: CASSQKGVRTEAFF

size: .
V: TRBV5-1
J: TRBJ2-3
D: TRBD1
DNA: TGCGCCAGCAGCGTCGGCAGACAGGGGATCATAGATACGCAGTATTTT
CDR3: CASSVGRQGIIDTQYF

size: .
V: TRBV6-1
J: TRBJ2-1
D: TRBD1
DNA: TGTGCCAGCAAAGGGTTTGGACAGGATTACAATGAGCAGTTCTTC
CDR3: CASKGFGQDYNEQFF

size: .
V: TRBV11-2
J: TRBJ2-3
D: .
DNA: TGTGCCAGCAGCGGGGTAACAGATACGCAGTATTTT
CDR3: CASSGVTDTQYF

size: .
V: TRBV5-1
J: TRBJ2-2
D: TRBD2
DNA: TGCGCCAGCAGCTCGTCAGCGGGGGAGACCACCGGGGAGCTGTTTTTT
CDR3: CASSSSAGETTGELFF

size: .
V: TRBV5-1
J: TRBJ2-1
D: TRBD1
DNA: TGCGCCAGCAGCTTGCCGGGACAGGGATACAATGAGCAGTTCTTC
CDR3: CASSLPGQGYNEQFF

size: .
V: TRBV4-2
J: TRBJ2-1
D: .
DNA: TGTGCCAGCAGCCAAGAAGAAGGGGCGAGAGGCAGGGAGCAGTTCTTC
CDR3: CASSQEEGARGREQFF

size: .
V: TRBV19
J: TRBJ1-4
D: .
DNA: TGTGCCAGTAGTATATTCGCGGGGAATAATGAAAAACTGTTTTTT
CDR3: CASSIFAGNNEKLFF